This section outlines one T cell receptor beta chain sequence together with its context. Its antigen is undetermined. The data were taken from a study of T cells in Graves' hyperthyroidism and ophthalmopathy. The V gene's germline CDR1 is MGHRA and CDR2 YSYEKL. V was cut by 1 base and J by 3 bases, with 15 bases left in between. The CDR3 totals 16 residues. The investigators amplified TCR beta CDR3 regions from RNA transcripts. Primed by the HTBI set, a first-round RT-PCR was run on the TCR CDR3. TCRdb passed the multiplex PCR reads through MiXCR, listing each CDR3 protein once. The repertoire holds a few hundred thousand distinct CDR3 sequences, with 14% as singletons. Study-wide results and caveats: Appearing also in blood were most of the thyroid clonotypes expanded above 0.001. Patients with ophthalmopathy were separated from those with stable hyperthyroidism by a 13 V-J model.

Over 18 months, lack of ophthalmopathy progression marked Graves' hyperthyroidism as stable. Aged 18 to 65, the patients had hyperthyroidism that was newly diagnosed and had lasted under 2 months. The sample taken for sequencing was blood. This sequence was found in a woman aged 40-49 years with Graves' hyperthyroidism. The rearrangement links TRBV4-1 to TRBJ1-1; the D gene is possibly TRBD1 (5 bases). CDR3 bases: TGCGCCAGCAGCCAAGCGGGAAGCGGGGGTGACACTGAAGCTTTCTTT. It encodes CASSQAGSGGDTEAFF.